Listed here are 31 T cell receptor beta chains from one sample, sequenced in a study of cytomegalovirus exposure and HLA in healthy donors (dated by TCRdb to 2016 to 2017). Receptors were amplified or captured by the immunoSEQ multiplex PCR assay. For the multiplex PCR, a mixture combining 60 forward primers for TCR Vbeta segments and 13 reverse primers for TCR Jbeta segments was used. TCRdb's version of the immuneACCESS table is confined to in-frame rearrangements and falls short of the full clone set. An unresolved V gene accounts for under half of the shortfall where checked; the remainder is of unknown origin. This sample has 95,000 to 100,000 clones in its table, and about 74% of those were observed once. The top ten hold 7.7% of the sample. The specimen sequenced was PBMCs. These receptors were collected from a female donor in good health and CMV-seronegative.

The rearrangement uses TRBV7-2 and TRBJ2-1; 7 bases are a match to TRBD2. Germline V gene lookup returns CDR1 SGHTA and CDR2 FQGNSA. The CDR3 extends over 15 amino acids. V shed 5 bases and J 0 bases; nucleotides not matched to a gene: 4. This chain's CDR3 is CASSPAGSSYNEQFF. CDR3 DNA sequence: TGTGCCAGCAGCCCAGCGGGGAGCTCCTACAATGAGCAGTTCTTC.

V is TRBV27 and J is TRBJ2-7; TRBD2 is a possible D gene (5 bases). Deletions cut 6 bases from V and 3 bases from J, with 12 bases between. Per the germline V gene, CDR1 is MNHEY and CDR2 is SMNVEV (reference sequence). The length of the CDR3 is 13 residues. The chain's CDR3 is CASSPGLGYEQYF. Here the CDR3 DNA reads TGTGCCAGCAGCCCAGGACTCGGCTACGAGCAGTACTTC.

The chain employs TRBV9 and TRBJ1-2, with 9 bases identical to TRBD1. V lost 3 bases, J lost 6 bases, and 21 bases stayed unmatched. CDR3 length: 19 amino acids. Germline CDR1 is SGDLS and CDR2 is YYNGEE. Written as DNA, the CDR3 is TGTGCCAGCAGCGGACGTAGTCCCGGGACAGGGACAAAATTGCATGGCTACACCTTC. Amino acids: CASSGRSPGTGTKLHGYTF.

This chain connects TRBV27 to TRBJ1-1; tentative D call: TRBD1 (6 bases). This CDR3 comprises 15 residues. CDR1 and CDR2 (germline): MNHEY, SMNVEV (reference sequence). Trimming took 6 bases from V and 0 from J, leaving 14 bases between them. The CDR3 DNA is TGTGCCAGCAGCCCCACGACAGGCTTGAACACTGAAGCTTTCTTT. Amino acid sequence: CASSPTTGLNTEAFF.

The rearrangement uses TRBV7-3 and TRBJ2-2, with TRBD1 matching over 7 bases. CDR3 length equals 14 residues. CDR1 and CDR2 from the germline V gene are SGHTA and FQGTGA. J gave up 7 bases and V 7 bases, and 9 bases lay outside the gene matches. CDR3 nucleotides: TGTGCCAGCACCGAAAACAGGGGCATCGGGGAGCTGTTTTTT. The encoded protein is CASTENRGIGELFF. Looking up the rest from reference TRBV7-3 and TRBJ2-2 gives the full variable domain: GAGVSQTPSNKVTEKGKYVELRCDPISGHTALYWYRQSLGQGPEFLIYFQGTGAADDSGLPNDRFFAVRPEGSVSTLKIQRTERGDSAVYLCASTENRGIGELFFGEGSRLTVL.

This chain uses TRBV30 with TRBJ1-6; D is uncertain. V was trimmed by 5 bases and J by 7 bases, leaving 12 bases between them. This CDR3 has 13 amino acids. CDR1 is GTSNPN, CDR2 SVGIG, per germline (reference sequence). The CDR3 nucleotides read TGTGCCTGGGAACCTTTGGAGAATTCACCCCTCCACTTT. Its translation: CAWEPLENSPLHF.

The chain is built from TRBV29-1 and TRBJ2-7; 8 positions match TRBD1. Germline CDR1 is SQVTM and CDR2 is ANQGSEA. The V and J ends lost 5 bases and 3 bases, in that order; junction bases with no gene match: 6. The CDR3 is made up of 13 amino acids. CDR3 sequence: CSVLGQANYEQYF. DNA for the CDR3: TGCAGCGTTTTGGGACAGGCGAACTACGAGCAGTACTTC.

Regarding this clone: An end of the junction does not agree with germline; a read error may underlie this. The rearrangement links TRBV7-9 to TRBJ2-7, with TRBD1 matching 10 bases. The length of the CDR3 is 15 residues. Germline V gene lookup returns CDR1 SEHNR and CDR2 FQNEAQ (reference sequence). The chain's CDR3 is CSSSSPGTGDNEQYF. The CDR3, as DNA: TGTTCCAGCAGCTCACCAGGGACAGGGGACAACGAGCAGTACTTC.

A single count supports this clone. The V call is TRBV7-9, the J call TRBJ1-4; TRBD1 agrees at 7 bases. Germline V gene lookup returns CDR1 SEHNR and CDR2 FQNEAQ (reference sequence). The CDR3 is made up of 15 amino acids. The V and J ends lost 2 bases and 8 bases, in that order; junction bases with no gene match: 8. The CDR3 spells CASSLLDRVGEKLFF. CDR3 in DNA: TGTGCCAGCAGCTTACTTGACAGGGTAGGAGAAAAACTGTTTTTT.

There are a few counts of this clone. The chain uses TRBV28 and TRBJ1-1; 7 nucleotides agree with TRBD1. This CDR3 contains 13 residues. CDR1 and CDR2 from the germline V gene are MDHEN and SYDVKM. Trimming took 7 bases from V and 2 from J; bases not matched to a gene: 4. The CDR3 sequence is CASNRGGNTEAFF. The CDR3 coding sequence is TGTGCCAGCAACAGAGGGGGCAACACTGAAGCTTTCTTT.

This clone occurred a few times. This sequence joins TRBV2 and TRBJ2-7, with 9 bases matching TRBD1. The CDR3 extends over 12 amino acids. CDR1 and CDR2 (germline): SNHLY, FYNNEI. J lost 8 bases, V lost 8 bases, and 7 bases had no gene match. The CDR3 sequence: CASGAGTGKQYF. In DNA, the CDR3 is TGTGCCAGCGGGGCCGGGACAGGGAAGCAGTACTTC.

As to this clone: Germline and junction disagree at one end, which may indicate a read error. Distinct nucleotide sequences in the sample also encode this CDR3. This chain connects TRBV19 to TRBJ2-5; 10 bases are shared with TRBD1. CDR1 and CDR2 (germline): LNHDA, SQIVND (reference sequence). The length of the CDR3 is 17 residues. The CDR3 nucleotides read TGCGCCAGTAGTATAGGCTGGGACAGGGGCGGACAAGAGACCCAGTACTTC. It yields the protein CASSIGWDRGGQETQYF.

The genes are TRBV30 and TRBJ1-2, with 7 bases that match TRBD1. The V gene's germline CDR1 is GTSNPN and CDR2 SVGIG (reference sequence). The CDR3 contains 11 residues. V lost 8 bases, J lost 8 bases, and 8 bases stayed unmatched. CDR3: CAGNHRGGYTF. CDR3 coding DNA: TGTGCCGGAAACCACAGGGGCGGCTACACCTTC.

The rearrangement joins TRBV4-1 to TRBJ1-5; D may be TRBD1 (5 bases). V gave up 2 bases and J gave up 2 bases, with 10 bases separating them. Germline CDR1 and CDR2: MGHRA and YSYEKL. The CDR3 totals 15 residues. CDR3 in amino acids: CASSQQGNGNQPQHF. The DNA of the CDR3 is TGCGCCAGCAGCCAACAGGGAAATGGCAATCAGCCCCAGCATTTT.

CDR3 region: CASSQRQSYEQYF. DNA of the CDR3: TGCGCCAGCAGCCAACGACAGAGCTACGAGCAGTACTTC. This chain uses TRBV4-1 with TRBJ2-7; D is perhaps TRBD1 (5 bases). The CDR3 covers 13 residues. Looked up from germline, CDR1 is MGHRA and CDR2 is YSYEKL. V lost 2 bases and J lost 3, with 8 bases in between.

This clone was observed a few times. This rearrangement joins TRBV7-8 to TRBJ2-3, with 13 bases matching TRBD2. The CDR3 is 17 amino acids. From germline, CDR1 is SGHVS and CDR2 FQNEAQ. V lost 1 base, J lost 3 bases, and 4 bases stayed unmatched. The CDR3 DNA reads TGTGCCAGCAGCTTAGATCAGGGACTAGCGGGAACAGATACGCAGTATTTT. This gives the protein CASSLDQGLAGTDTQYF.

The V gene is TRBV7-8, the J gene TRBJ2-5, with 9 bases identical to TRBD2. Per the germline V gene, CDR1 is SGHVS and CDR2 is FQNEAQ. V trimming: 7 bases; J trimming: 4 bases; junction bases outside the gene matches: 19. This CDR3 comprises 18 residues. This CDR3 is CASINRRGASGNAETQYF. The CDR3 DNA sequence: TGTGCCAGCATCAATCGGAGGGGGGCTAGCGGGAATGCAGAGACCCAGTACTTC.

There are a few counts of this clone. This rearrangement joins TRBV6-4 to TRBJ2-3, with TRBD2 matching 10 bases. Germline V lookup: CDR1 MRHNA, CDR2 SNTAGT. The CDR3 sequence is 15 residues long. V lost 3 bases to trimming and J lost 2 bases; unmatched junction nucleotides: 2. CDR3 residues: CASSESGGATDTQYF. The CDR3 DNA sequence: TGTGCCAGCAGTGAGAGCGGGGGGGCCACAGATACGCAGTATTTT.

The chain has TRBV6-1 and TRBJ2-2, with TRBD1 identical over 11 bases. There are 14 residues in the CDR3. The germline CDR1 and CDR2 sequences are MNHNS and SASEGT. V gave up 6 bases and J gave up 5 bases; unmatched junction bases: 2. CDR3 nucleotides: TGTGCCAGCAGGTGGGACAGGGGGACCGGGGAGCTGTTTTTT. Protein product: CASRWDRGTGELFF.

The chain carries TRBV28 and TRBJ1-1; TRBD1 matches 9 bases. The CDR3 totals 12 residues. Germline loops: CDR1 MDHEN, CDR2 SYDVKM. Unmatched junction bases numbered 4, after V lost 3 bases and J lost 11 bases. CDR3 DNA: TGTGCCAGCAGTTTGGGGACAGGGAACGCTTTCTTT. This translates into CASSLGTGNAFF.

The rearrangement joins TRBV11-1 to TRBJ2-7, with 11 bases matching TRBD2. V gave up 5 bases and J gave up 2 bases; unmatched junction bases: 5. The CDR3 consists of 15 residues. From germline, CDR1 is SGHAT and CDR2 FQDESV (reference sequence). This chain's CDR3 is CASSALTSGTYEQYF. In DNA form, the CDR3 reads TGTGCCAGCAGCGCACTGACTAGCGGGACCTACGAGCAGTACTTC.

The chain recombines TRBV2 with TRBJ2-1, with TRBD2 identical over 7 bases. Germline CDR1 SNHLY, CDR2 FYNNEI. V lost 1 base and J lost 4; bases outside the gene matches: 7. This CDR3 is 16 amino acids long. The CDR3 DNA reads TGTGCCAGCAGTGAAGGGGGGGGTCTAGCATACAATGAGCAGTTCTTC. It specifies CASSEGGGLAYNEQFF. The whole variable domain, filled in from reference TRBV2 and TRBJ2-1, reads EPEVTQTPSHQVTQMGQEVILRCVPISNHLYFYWYRQILGQKVEFLVSFYNNEISEKSEIFDDQFSVERPDGSNFTLKIRSTKLEDSAMYFCASSEGGGLAYNEQFFGPGTRLTVL.

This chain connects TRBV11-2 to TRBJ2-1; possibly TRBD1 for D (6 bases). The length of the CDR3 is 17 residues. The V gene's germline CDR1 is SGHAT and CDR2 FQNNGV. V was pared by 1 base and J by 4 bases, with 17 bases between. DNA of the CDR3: TGTGCCAGCAGCTTAGGTCCGGCGAGGGGGATATACAATGAGCAGTTCTTC. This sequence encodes CASSLGPARGIYNEQFF.

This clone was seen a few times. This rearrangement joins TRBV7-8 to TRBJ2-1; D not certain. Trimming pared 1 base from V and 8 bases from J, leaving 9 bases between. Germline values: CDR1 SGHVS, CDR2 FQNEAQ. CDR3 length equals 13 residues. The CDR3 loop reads CASSLDLNYEQFF. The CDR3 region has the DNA TGTGCCAGCAGCTTAGACCTAAACTATGAGCAGTTCTTC.

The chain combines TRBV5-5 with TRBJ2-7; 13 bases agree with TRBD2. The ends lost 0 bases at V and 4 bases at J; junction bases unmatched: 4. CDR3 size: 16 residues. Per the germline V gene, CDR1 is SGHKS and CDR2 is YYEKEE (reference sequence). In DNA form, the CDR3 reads TGTGCCAGCAGCTTGGGACTAGCGGGGGGATATTACGAGCAGTACTTC. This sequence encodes CASSLGLAGGYYEQYF.

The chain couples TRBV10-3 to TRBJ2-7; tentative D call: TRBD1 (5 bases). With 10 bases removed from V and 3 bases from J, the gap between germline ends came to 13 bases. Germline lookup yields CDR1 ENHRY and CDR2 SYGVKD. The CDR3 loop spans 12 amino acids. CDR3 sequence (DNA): TGTGCCAGCAGCCCCGACAGCTACGAGCAGTACTTC. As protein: CASSPDSYEQYF.

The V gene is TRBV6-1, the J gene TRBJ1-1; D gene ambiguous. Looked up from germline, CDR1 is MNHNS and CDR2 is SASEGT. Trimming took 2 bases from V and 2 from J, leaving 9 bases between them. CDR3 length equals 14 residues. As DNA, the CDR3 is TGTGCCAGCAGTGAATGGGAGGGTAACACTGAAGCTTTCTTT. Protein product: CASSEWEGNTEAFF.

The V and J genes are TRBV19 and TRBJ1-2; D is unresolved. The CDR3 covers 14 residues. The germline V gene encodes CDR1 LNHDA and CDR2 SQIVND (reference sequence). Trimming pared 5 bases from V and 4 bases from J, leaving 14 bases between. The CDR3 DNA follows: TGTGCCAGTAGTTTTCGTGACCGCGGCTATGGCTACACCTTC. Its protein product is CASSFRDRGYGYTF.

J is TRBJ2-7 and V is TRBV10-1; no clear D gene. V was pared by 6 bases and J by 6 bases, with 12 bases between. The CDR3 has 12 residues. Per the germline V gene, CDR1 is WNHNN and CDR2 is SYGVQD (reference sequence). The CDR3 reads CASSSRGSEQYF. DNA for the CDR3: TGCGCCAGCAGCTCGAGAGGTAGCGAGCAGTACTTC.

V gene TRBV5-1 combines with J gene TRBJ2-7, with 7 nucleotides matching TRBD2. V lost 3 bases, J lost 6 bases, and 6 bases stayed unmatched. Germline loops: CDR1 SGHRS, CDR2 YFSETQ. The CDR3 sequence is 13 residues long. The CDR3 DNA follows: TGCGCCAGCAGCTACGGACTAGTAGGCGAGCAGTACTTC. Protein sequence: CASSYGLVGEQYF.

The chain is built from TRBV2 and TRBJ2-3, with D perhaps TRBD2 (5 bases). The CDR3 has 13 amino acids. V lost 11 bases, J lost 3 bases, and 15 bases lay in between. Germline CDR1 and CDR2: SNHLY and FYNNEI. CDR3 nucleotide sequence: TGTGCCGCGGCTAGCCGTCAGACAGATACGCAGTATTTT. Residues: CAAASRQTDTQYF.